These 12 T cell receptor beta chains share one sample of origin, sequenced in a study of tumor-infiltrating lymphocytes in primary liver carcinoma. Priming with a constant-region primer yielded TCR beta cDNA from around 540 ng total RNA. Slightly modified ARM-PCR served as the procedure for the TCR beta libraries. These libraries came from three rounds of nested multiplex PCR. PCR rounds one and two used TRBV1-TRBV30 forward primers with a C-beta reverse primer for approximately 11 cycles each. TCRdb used MiXCR to reprocess the multiplex PCR reads, holding one entry per CDR3 protein. The sample yields roughly 330,000 distinct CDR3 sequences, roughly 61% seen once. Both blood RNA, taken from unsorted whole blood, and germline DNA were extracted. Sequencing was carried out using peripheral blood. The origin of the receptors is a man aged 40-49 years with primary liver carcinoma and hepatitis B virus infection.

A remark on this clonotype: Given the absence of the conserved phenylalanine or tryptophan at the CDR3 end, a read error is likely. The V gene is TRBV11-2, the J gene TRBJ1-5; D is perhaps TRBD1 (5 bases). The CDR3 covers 18 residues. Per the germline V gene, CDR1 is SGHAT and CDR2 is FQNNGV. CDR3 nucleotides: TGTTCCAGCATCTTAGCCCTTTACGGCAGGGAAACTAATCAGCCCCAGCATATG. This gives the protein CSSILALYGRETNQPQHM.

To note about this clonotype: The junction departs from the called germline gene at one end, perhaps through a read error. The chain recombines TRBV11-2 with TRBJ2-1; TRBD1 is a possible D gene (6 bases). This CDR3 is 13 amino acids long. Per the germline V gene, CDR1 is SGHAT and CDR2 is FQNNGV. CDR3 sequence: CTSSRTGYNEQFF. CDR3 coding DNA: TGTACCAGCAGCCGAACAGGGTACAATGAGCAGTTCTTC.

For this clonotype: The CDR3 does not end in the conserved phenylalanine or tryptophan, so this is likely a read error. The DNA is omitted, as the CDR3 cannot be located on it reliably, and the CDR3 follows TCRdb's listing. The V call is TRBV11-2, the J call TRBJ1-1; the D call TRBD1 from the table was never checked on the DNA. Germline V gives CDR1 SGHAT, CDR2 FQNNGV. From its first to its last residue, the CDR3 has 13 amino acids. CDR3 sequence: CASSLGAGGEAFY.

A remark on this clonotype: One end of the junction fails to match germline, which may point to a read error. CDR3: CASGLGTAVVSPLHF. CDR3 sequence (DNA): TGTGCCAGCGGCTTGGGGACAGCGGTCGTTTCACCCCTCCACTTT. The chain combines TRBV5-6 with TRBJ1-6, with 7 bases that match TRBD1. Looked up from germline, CDR1 is SGHDT and CDR2 is YYEEEE. CDR3 size: 15 residues.

Worth noting for this clonotype: This may arise from a read error, as a much more abundant clone is one base away. Since no conserved phenylalanine or tryptophan closes the CDR3, a read error is the likely cause. The gene calls are TRBV6-1 and TRBJ1-1; the match to TRBD1 covers 7 bases. Germline CDR1 and CDR2: MNHNS and SASEGT. The CDR3 is 13 amino acids. Germline trimming cut 0 bases from V and 9 bases from J; bases unmatched to any gene: 4. Here the CDR3 DNA reads TGTGCCAGCAGTGAAGCTGGAGGGGGCCAAGCTTTCCTT. It translates to CASSEAGGGQAFL.

As for this clonotype: Given a much more abundant clone one base away, this may be a read error. The chain is built from TRBV14 and TRBJ1-2; D gene uncertain. There are 14 residues in the CDR3. The germline CDR1 and CDR2 sequences are SGHDN and FVKESK. The CDR3 sequence is CASNQDRGQSGYTF. In DNA, the CDR3 is TGTGCCAGCAACCAAGATCGGGGTCAGTCCGGCTACACCTTC.

As regards this clonotype: No conserved phenylalanine or tryptophan ends this CDR3, so it is likely a read error. The CDR3 here is CASRPGPNFNQPQHI. The CDR3, as DNA: TGTGCCAGCCGTCCGGGACCAAATTTCAATCAGCCCCAGCATATT. The chain uses TRBV6-2 or TRBV6-3 and TRBJ1-5, with TRBD1 as a possible D gene (5 bases). The CDR3 contains 15 residues. CDR1 and CDR2 (germline): MNHEY, SVGEGT. V dropped 8 bases and J dropped 3 bases, with 17 bases sitting between them.

V is TRBV30 and J is TRBJ2-7; 9 bases match TRBD1. The V gene end was trimmed by 0 bases and the J gene end by 8 bases; junction bases not matched to a gene: 5. Germline values: CDR1 GTSNPN, CDR2 SVGIG (reference sequence). This CDR3 has 13 amino acids. The CDR3 loop is CAWSVQGAGKQYF. As DNA, the CDR3 is TGTGCCTGGAGTGTACAGGGGGCAGGCAAGCAGTACTTC.

A note on this clonotype: One junction end does not reproduce the germline sequence, and a read error may be involved. This chain uses TRBV6-5 with TRBJ2-1, with TRBD2 identical over 8 bases. This CDR3 region has 14 residues. The germline CDR1 and CDR2 sequences are MNHEY and SVGAGI. In DNA form, the CDR3 reads TGTGGCAGCAGTCAGCGGGAGATCTACAATGAGAAGTTCTTC. This sequence encodes CGSSQREIYNEKFF.

This clonotype was seen once. The CDR3 end shows no conserved phenylalanine or tryptophan, and so a read error is likely. It is unclear where the CDR3 begins or ends on the DNA, so no DNA is shown, and the CDR3 is as TCRdb lists it. This chain joins TRBV11-2 and TRBJ2-3; no check of the table's D call, TRBD2, against the DNA was made. The CDR3 is made up of 15 amino acids, end residues included. From germline, CDR1 is SGHAT and CDR2 FQNNGV. The CDR3 sequence is CASSLGLGITDTQYS.

This clonotype was seen a handful of times. The J gene is TRBJ1-2, the V gene TRBV28; possibly TRBD1 for D (5 bases). V was shortened by 6 bases and J by 6 bases, with 14 bases between the two germline ends. This CDR3 has 13 residues. Looked up from germline, CDR1 is MDHEN and CDR2 is SYDVKM. The CDR3 bases are TGTGCCAGCAGGACAGAAGGGATCAATGGCTACACCTTC. As protein: CASRTEGINGYTF.

A remark on this clonotype: This could be a read error, since a much larger clone is one nucleotide away. The rearrangement joins TRBV6-5 to TRBJ2-2, with 7 bases identical to TRBD1. V lost 7 bases and J lost 6; bases outside the gene matches: 11. The CDR3 runs to 15 residues. Looked up from germline, CDR1 is MNHEY and CDR2 is SVGAGI. CDR3 sequence: CASNERGREAGELFF. The CDR3 DNA is TGTGCCAGCAACGAGAGGGGGCGAGAGGCCGGGGAGCTGTTTTTT.